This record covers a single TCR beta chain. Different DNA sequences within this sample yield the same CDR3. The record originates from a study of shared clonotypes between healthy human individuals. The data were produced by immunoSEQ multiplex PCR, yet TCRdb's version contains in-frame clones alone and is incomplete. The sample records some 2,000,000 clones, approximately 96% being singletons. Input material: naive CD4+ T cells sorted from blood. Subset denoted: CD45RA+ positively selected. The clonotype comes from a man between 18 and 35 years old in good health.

The CDR3 nucleotides read TGTGCCAGCAGTCCCGGAAGCTCTGGGGCCAACGTCCTGACTTTC. This sequence encodes CASSPGSSGANVLTF. The rearrangement links TRBV6-5 to TRBJ2-6; D is ambiguous. CDR1 and CDR2 (germline): MNHEY, SVGAGI. V lost 5 bases to trimming and J lost 0 bases, with 8 bases between them. The CDR3 runs to 15 residues.